These T cell receptor beta chains were read from a single sample in a study of T cell repertoires in ileal Crohn's disease. Profiled with immunoSEQ multiplex PCR; TCRdb holds only in-frame clones, not every one. The sample consists of about 8,400 clones, around 78% of them appearing once. The source material was ileal tissue. Receptors were obtained from an adult with Crohn's disease. CDR3s include the opening cysteine and the closing phenylalanine or tryptophan. The D gene is left open where the match is weak.

D gene	V gene	J gene	CDR3 DNA	CDR3 protein
TRBD1	TRBV5-1	TRBJ2-1	TGCGCCAGCAGCTTGTGGGCCCAGGGGGCCGCCTACAATGAGCAGTTCTTC	CASSLWAQGAAYNEQFF
TRBD2	TRBV15	TRBJ2-1	TGTGCCACCAGCAGTAGGACTAGCGGGTGGTACAATGAGCAGTTCTTC	CATSSRTSGWYNEQFF
NA	TRBV19	TRBJ1-1	TGTGCCAGTAGTCATCAGGCGGGAGCCGGGGGCACTGAAGCTTTCTTT	CASSHQAGAGGTEAFF
TRBD1	TRBV7-8	TRBJ2-7	TGTGCCAGCAGCTTTGGACAGGAGACCTACTTC	CASSFGQETYF
NA	TRBV14	TRBJ2-5	TGTGCCAGCAGCCCGGGGATCTTCGGCGAGACCCAGTACTTC	CASSPGIFGETQYF
NA	TRBV19	TRBJ1-2	TGTGCCAGTAGTCGCAGCGAATTTAACTATGGCTACACCTTC	CASSRSEFNYGYTF
TRBD2	TRBV5-1	TRBJ2-7	TGCGCCAGCAGCTTGCAAATCGTCGGGGGGGCCTTCGGCGAGCAGTACTTC	CASSLQIVGGAFGEQYF
NA	TRBV6-1	TRBJ2-7	TGTGCCAGCAGCCTCCACTCTCGGGGGGCCAACGAGCAGTACTTC	CASSLHSRGANEQYF
TRBD1	TRBV19	TRBJ2-4	TGTGCCAGTAGTATGAGGCCGACAGGGCTAGCCAAAAACATTCAGTACTTC	CASSMRPTGLAKNIQYF
NA	TRBV9	TRBJ2-2	TGTGCCAGCAGCGTAGTGGAGTTAACCGGGGAGCTGTTTTTT	CASSVVELTGELFF
NA	TRBV5-1	TRBJ1-1	TGCGCCAGCAGCTTGGGGGGCTCTGTTGAAGCTTTCTTT	CASSLGGSVEAFF
NA	TRBV7-3	TRBJ1-1	TGTGCCAGCAGCTTAACGGCCTCACGGAACACTGAAGCTTTCTTT	CASSLTASRNTEAFF